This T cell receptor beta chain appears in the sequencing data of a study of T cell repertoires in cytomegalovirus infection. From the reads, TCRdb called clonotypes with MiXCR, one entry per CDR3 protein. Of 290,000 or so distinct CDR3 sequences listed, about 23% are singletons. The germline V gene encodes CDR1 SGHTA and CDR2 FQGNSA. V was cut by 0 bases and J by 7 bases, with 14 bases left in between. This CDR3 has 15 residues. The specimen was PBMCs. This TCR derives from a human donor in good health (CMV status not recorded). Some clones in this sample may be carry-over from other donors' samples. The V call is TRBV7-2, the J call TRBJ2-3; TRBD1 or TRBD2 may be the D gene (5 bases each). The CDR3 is CASSLASRESYTQYF. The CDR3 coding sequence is TGTGCCAGCAGCTTAGCGTCCAGGGAGTCGTATACGCAGTATTTT.